This T cell receptor beta chain stems from a study of identical twins. Points on this clonotype: The antigen is not known.

Each CDR3 protein gets one entry after TCRdb re-called the 5' RACE reads with MiXCR. The profile shows approximately 1.8 million distinct CDR3 sequences, roughly a third of them singletons. Points from the study as a whole: Reduced insertions were recorded for abundant cord blood beta clonotypes, with no such pattern in memory repertoires.

This CDR3 has 14 residues. V lost 5 bases, J lost 5 bases, and 13 bases lay in between. The sequence was collected from a newborn girl in good health. What was sequenced was cord blood. This chain links TRBV12-3 or TRBV12-4 with TRBJ1-5, with D hard to call. CDR3 region: CASSPRPGHQPQHF. DNA for the CDR3: TGTGCCAGCAGTCCCCGGCCCGGGCATCAGCCCCAGCATTTT.